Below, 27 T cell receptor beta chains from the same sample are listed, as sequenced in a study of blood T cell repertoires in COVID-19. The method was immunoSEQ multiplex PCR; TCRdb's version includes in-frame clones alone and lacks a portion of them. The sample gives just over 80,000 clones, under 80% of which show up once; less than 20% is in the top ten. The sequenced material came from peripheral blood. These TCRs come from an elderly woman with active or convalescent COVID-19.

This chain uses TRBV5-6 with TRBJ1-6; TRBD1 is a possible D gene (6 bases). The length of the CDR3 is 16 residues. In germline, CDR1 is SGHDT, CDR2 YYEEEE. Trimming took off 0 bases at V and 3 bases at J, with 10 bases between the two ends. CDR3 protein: CASSLAGGFYNSPLHF. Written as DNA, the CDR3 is TGTGCCAGCAGCTTGGCTGGGGGCTTCTATAATTCACCCCTCCACTTT.

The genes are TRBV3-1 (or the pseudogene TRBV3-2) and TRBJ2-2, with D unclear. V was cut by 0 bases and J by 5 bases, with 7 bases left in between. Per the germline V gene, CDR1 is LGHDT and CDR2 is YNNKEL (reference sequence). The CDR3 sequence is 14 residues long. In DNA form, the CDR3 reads TGTGCCAGCAGCCAAGAGGCTTGGACCGGGGAGCTGTTTTTT. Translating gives CASSQEAWTGELFF.

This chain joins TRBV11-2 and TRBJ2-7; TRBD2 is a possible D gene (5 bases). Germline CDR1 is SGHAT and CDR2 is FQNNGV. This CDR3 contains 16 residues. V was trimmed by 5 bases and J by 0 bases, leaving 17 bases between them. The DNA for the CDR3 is TGTGCCAGCAGCCCGGGGATCTCGGGTTCCTCCTACGAGCAGTACTTC. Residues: CASSPGISGSSYEQYF.

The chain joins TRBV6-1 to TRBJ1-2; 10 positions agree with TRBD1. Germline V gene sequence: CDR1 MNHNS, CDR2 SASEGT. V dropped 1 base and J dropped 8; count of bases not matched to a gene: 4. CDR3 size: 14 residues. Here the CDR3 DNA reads TGTGCCAGCAGTGAAGGGGACAGGGGATACGGCTACACCTTC. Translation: CASSEGDRGYGYTF.

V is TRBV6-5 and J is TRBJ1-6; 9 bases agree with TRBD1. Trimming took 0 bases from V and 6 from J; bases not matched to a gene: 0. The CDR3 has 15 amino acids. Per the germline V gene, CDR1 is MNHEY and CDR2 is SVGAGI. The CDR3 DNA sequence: TGTGCCAGCAGTTACTCGACAGGGGGTAATTCACCCCTCCACTTT. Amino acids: CASSYSTGGNSPLHF.

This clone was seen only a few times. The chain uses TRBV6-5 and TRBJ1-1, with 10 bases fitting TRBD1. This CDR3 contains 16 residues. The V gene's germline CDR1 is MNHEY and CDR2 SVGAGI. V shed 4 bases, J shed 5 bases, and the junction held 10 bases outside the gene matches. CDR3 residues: CASSSRQGAPGTEAFF. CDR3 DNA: TGTGCCAGCAGTTCTAGACAGGGGGCTCCGGGGACTGAAGCTTTCTTT.

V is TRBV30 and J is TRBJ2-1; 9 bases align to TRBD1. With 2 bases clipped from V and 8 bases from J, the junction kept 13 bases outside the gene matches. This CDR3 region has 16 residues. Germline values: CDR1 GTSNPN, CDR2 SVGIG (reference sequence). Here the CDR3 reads CAWSSNRDREGYEQFF. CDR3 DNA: TGTGCCTGGAGTTCGAACCGGGACAGGGAGGGCTATGAGCAGTTCTTC.

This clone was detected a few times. The CDR3 loop reads CASSLGQGTNYGYTF. The CDR3 coding sequence is TGCGCCAGCAGCTTGGGACAGGGAACTAACTATGGCTACACCTTC. This sequence joins TRBV5-1 and TRBJ1-2; TRBD1 matches 7 bases. Trimming cost V 0 bases and J 0 bases; bases outside gene matches: 2. CDR1 is SGHRS, CDR2 YFSETQ, per germline. The CDR3 totals 15 residues.

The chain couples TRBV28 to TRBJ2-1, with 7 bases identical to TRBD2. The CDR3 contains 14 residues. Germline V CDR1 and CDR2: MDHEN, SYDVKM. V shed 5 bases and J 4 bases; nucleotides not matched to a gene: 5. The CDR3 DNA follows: TGTGCCAGCAGTGCCGGGACTACGTACAATGAGCAGTTCTTC. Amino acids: CASSAGTTYNEQFF.

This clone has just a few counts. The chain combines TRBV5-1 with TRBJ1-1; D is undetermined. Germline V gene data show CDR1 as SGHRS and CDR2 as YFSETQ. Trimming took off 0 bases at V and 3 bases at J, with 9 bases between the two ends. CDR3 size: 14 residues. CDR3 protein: CASSLAFRDTEAFF. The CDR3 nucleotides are TGCGCCAGCAGCTTGGCCTTTCGGGACACTGAAGCTTTCTTT.

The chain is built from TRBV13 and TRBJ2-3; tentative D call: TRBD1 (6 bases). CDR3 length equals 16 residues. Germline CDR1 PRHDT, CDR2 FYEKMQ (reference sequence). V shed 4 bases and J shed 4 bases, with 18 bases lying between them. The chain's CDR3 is CASSSGARGLADTQYF. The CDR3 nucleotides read TGTGCCAGCAGCTCTGGAGCCAGGGGCCTAGCAGATACGCAGTATTTT.

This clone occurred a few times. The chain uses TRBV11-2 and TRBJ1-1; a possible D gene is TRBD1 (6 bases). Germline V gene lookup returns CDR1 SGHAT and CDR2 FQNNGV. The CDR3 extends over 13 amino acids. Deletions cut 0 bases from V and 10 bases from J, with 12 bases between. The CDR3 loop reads CASSLDLGAGAFF. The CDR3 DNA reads TGTGCCAGCAGCTTAGATCTGGGGGCTGGAGCTTTCTTT.

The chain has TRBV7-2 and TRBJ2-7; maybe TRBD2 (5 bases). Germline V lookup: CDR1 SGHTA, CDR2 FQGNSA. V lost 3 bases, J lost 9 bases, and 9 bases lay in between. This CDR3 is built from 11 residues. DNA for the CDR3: TGTGCCAGCAGCTTCGACTATTGGCAGTACTTC. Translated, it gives CASSFDYWQYF.

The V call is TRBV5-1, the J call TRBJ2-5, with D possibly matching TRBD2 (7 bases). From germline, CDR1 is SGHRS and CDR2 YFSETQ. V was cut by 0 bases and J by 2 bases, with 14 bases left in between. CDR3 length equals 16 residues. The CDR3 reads CASSLEGGGGQETQYF. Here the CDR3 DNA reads TGCGCCAGCAGCTTGGAGGGGGGGGGCGGGCAAGAGACCCAGTACTTC.

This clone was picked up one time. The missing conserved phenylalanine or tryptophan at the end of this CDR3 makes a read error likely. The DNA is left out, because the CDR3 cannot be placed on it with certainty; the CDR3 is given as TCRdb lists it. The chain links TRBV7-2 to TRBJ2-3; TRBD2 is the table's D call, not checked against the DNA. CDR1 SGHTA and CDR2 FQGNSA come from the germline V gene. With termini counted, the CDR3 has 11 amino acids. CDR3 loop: CASSLGDSPVL.

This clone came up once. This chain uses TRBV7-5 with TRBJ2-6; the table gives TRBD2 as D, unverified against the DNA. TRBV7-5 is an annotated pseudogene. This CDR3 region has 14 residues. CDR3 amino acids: CARIPRSGANVLTF. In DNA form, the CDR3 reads TGTGCCAGAATCCCGAGATCTGGGGCCAACGTCCTGACTTTC.

The CDR3 DNA follows: TGTGCCAGCAGCTCAGGGGGCGCCAGGGAGGATACAGCTTTCTTT. Translation: CASSSGGAREDTAFF. The V call is TRBV5-4, the J call TRBJ1-1; 8 nucleotides align to TRBD1. Germline CDR1 is SGHNT and CDR2 is YYREEE (reference sequence). V lost 3 bases and J lost 10; bases outside the gene matches: 14. The CDR3 totals 15 residues.

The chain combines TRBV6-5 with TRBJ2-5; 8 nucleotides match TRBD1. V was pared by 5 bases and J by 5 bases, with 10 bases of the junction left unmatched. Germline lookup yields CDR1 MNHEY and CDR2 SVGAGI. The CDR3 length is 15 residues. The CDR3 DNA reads TGTGCCAGCAGTCTGGACAGGGCCTCCGCGGAGACCCAGTACTTC. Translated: CASSLDRASAETQYF.

CDR3 protein: CASSYSRRDKQYF. The CDR3 DNA reads as TGTGCCAGCAGTTACTCCCGACGGGACAAGCAGTATTTT. The V gene is TRBV6-5, the J gene TRBJ2-3; a weak D match, TRBD1 (6 bases). Germline CDR1 reads MNHEY; CDR2 reads SVGAGI. V lost 0 bases, J lost 11 bases, and 12 bases lay in between. This CDR3 has 13 residues.

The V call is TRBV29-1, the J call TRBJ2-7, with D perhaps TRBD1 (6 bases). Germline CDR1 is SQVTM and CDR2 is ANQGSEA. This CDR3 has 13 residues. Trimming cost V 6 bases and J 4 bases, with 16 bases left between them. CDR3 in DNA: TGCAGCGTCGGTGACAGGTATTCATACGAGCAGTACTTC. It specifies CSVGDRYSYEQYF.

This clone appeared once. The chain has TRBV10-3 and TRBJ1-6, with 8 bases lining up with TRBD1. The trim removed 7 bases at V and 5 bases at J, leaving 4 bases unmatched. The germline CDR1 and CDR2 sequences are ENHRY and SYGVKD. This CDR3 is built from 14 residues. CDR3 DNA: TGTGCCATCACTCCGGGACAGGATAATTCACCCCTCCACTTT. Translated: CAITPGQDNSPLHF.

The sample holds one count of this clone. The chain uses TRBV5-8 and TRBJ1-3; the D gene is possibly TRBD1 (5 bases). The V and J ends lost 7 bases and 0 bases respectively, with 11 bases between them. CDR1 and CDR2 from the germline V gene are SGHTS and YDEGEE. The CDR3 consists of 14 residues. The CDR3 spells CASRGGSSGNTIYF. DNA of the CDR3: TGTGCCAGCCGCGGGGGGAGCTCTGGAAACACCATATATTTT.

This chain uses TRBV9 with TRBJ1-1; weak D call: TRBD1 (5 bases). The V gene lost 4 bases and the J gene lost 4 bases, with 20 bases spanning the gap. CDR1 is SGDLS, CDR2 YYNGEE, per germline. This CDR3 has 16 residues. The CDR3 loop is CASSPGQGRAGTEAFF. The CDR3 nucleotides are TGTGCCAGCAGCCCCGGGCAGGGCAGGGCCGGCACTGAAGCTTTCTTT.

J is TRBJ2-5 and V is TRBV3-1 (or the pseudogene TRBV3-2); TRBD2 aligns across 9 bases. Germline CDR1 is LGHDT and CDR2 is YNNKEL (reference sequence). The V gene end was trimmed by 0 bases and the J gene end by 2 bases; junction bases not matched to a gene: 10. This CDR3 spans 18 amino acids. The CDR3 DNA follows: TGTGCCAGCAGCCAAGAATCCAGCGGGGGGCCTACGCAAGAGACCCAGTACTTC. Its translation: CASSQESSGGPTQETQYF.

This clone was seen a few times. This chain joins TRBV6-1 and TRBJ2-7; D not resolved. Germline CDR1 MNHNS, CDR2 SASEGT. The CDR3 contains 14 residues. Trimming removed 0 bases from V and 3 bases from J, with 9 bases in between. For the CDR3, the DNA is TGTGCCAGCAGTGAAGCGTCCCCAGACTACGAGCAGTACTTC. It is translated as CASSEASPDYEQYF.

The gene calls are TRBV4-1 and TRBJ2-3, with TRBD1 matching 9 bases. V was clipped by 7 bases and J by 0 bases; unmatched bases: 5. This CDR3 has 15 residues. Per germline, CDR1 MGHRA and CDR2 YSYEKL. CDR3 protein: CASTWTGESTDTQYF. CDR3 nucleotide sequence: TGCGCCAGCACCTGGACAGGGGAGAGCACAGATACGCAGTATTTT.

The CDR3 nucleotides read TGTGCCAGCATGACTAGCGGGGGCGGGGAGCAGTTCTTC. Amino acid sequence: CASMTSGGGEQFF. This chain joins TRBV2 and TRBJ2-1; 12 bases fit TRBD2. Germline CDR1 and CDR2: SNHLY and FYNNEI. The CDR3 runs to 13 residues. With V trimmed by 7 bases and J by 10 bases, 5 bases remained unmatched.